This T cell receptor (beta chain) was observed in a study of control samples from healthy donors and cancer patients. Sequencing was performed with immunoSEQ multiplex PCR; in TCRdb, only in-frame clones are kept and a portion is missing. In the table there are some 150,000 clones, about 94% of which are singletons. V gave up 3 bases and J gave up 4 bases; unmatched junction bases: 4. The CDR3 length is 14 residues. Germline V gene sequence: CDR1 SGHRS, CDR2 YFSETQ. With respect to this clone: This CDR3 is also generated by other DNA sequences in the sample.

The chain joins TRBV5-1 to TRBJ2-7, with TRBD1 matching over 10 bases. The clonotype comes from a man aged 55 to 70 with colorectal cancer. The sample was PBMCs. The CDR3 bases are TGCGCCAGCAGCTCCGGACAGGGGGGGTACGAGCAGTACTTC. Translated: CASSSGQGGYEQYF.